What follows are 22 T cell receptor beta chains derived from one specimen sequenced in a study of blood T cell repertoires in COVID-19. Here immunoSEQ multiplex PCR was the method, and the copy in TCRdb shows in-frame clones only, minus some. This sample has roughly 200,000 clones, with just under 90% found just once. Sequenced material: PBMCs or T cells enriched from blood (not recorded which). The receptors shown here come from a woman aged 25-40 years with acute COVID-19.

The genes are TRBV5-1 and TRBJ2-2, with 7 bases fitting TRBD1. The V gene's germline CDR1 is SGHRS and CDR2 YFSETQ. CDR3 length: 15 amino acids. V trimming: 1 base; J trimming: 3 bases; junction bases outside the gene matches: 3. CDR3 in DNA: TGCGCCAGCAGCTTGACAGGGGCCTACACCGGGGAGCTGTTTTTT. Translated: CASSLTGAYTGELFF. Complete variable domain (other parts from reference TRBV5-1 and TRBJ2-2): KAGVTQTPRYLIKTRGQQVTLSCSPISGHRSVSWYQQTPGQGLQFLFEYFSETQRNKGNFPGRFSGRQFSNSRSEMNVSTLELGDSALYLCASSLTGAYTGELFFGEGSRLTVL.

This clone was counted a single time. The V gene is TRBV9, the J gene TRBJ1-2; TRBD1 is a possible D gene (5 bases). The V gene's germline CDR1 is SGDLS and CDR2 YYNGEE. The CDR3 is 17 residues long. Trimming shortened V by 1 base and J by 4 bases, and 20 bases separated the two germline ends. CDR3 DNA sequence: TGTGCCAGCAGCGTAAACCCCCTTGGGGGGACTGCCTATGGCTACACCTTC. Its translation: CASSVNPLGGTAYGYTF. Supplemented by reference TRBV9 and TRBJ1-2, the full variable domain reads DSGVTQTPKHLITATGQRVTLRCSPRSGDLSVYWYQQSLDQGLQFLIQYYNGEERAKGNILERFSAQQFPDLHSELNLSSLELGDSALYFCASSVNPLGGTAYGYTFGSGTRLTVV.

This chain connects TRBV9 to TRBJ2-7; a weak D match, TRBD1 (5 bases). The CDR3 runs to 14 residues. Trimming removed 5 bases at V and 0 bases at J, with 12 bases between. From germline, CDR1 is SGDLS and CDR2 YYNGEE. The CDR3, as DNA: TGTGCCAGCAGTGGCTTTGGGGCCTCCTACGAGCAGTACTTC. The encoded protein is CASSGFGASYEQYF. The full variable domain, completed using reference TRBV9 and TRBJ2-7, is DSGVTQTPKHLITATGQRVTLRCSPRSGDLSVYWYQQSLDQGLQFLIQYYNGEERAKGNILERFSAQQFPDLHSELNLSSLELGDSALYFCASSGFGASYEQYFGPGTRLTVT.

DNA for the CDR3: TGTGCCAGCAGTTTCGACAGTGGAGAAAAACTGTTTTTT. Protein: CASSFDSGEKLFF. This rearrangement joins TRBV12-3 or TRBV12-4 to TRBJ1-4; the D gene is possibly TRBD1 (5 bases). The CDR3 covers 13 residues. Trimming cost V 3 bases and J 8 bases, with 10 bases left between them.

The chain has TRBV27 and TRBJ2-3; D gene ambiguous. CDR1 and CDR2 (germline): MNHEY, SMNVEV (reference sequence). Trimming left V 3 bases short and J 0 bases short, with 7 bases between. This CDR3 comprises 14 residues. CDR3 in DNA: TGTGCCAGCAGTTTTGCCCAGAGCACAGATACGCAGTATTTT. Its protein is CASSFAQSTDTQYF.

The chain joins TRBV5-1 to TRBJ2-1, with D perhaps matching TRBD2 (6 bases). The CDR3 sequence is 14 residues long. Trimming took 1 base from V and 2 from J, leaving 7 bases between them. Per the germline V gene, CDR1 is SGHRS and CDR2 is YFSETQ. CDR3: CASSLSGAYNEQFF. CDR3 coding DNA: TGCGCCAGCAGCTTGTCGGGGGCCTACAATGAGCAGTTCTTC.

This chain links TRBV7-8 with TRBJ2-5, with 8 nucleotides matching TRBD2. The CDR3 contains 15 residues. Trimming cost V 0 bases and J 1 base; bases outside gene matches: 1. Germline-derived CDR1 and CDR2 are SGHVS and FQNEAQ. This CDR3 reads CASSLASGSQETQYF. Here the CDR3 DNA reads TGTGCCAGCAGCTTAGCCAGCGGGAGCCAAGAGACCCAGTACTTC.

This chain connects TRBV28 to TRBJ1-2, with 10 bases identical to TRBD1. Germline loops: CDR1 MDHEN, CDR2 SYDVKM. V was clipped by 6 bases and J by 5 bases; unmatched bases: 0. The CDR3 is 12 residues long. Here the CDR3 DNA reads TGTGCCAGCAGGGGACAGGGGTATGGCTACACCTTC. It specifies CASRGQGYGYTF.

This clone has only a few counts. This chain joins TRBV28 and TRBJ1-1; D is possibly TRBD1 (5 bases). This CDR3 has 13 amino acids. Trimming left V 5 bases short and J 1 base short, with 8 bases between. The germline gives CDR1 MDHEN, CDR2 SYDVKM. For the CDR3, the DNA is TGTGCCAGCAGTAGACAGCGGAACACTGAAGCTTTCTTT. Translation: CASSRQRNTEAFF.

The chain combines TRBV2 with TRBJ2-1, with 11 nucleotides matching TRBD2. This CDR3 contains 15 residues. The germline gives CDR1 SNHLY, CDR2 FYNNEI. With 4 bases clipped from V and 4 bases from J, the junction kept 3 bases outside the gene matches. This CDR3 reads CASSASGGIYNEQFF. CDR3 DNA: TGTGCCAGCAGTGCTAGCGGGGGGATTTACAATGAGCAGTTCTTC.

The chain links TRBV7-2 to TRBJ2-5; TRBD2 might be the D (6 bases). CDR1 is SGHTA and CDR2 is FQGNSA in the germline V gene. The CDR3 sequence is 14 residues long. Trimming removed 5 bases at V and 5 bases at J, with 15 bases between. The DNA of the CDR3 is TGTGCCAGCAGCCCTGGGGGGATGGGGGAGACCCAGTACTTC. It translates to CASSPGGMGETQYF. The full variable domain, with the rest looked up from reference TRBV7-2 and TRBJ2-5, is GAGVSQSPSNKVTEKGKDVELRCDPISGHTALYWYRQSLGQGLEFLIYFQGNSAPDKSGLPSDRFSAERTGGSVSTLTIQRTQQEDSAVYLCASSPGGMGETQYFGPGTRLLVL.

The chain links TRBV6-2 or TRBV6-3 to TRBJ2-1; 8 positions match TRBD2. With V trimmed by 2 bases and J by 3 bases, 3 bases remained unmatched. Germline V gene lookup returns CDR1 MNHEY and CDR2 SVGEGT. The CDR3 length is 15 residues. This CDR3 reads CASSYGLAGYNEQFF. In DNA form, the CDR3 reads TGTGCCAGCAGTTACGGGCTAGCGGGCTACAATGAGCAGTTCTTC.

V is TRBV19 and J is TRBJ2-7; 9 bases agree with TRBD1. After removal of 6 bases from V and 2 bases from J, the junction contained 5 bases not matched to a gene. Germline V gene data show CDR1 as LNHDA and CDR2 as SQIVND (reference sequence). The CDR3 consists of 14 residues. For the CDR3, the DNA is TGTGCCAGTAGCCGAGGGACAGGGCCCTACGAGCAGTACTTC. This gives the protein CASSRGTGPYEQYF.

The chain employs TRBV5-6 and TRBJ2-6; 8 bases agree with TRBD1. Germline V lookup: CDR1 SGHDT, CDR2 YYEEEE. The trim removed 0 bases at V and 2 bases at J, leaving 4 bases unmatched. This CDR3 is built from 17 residues. The CDR3 here is CASSLENRGTGANVLTF. The CDR3 DNA reads TGTGCCAGCAGCTTGGAAAACAGGGGGACTGGGGCCAACGTCCTGACTTTC.

The chain links TRBV7-8 to TRBJ2-1, with 8 bases lining up with TRBD2. This CDR3 is built from 18 residues. Trimming at V came to 2 bases and at J to 12 bases, leaving 21 bases not matched to a gene. In germline, CDR1 is SGHVS, CDR2 FQNEAQ. CDR3 DNA: TGTGCCAGCAGCTTACAATTGTCGGCGAGCGGGGGCCCCTTGGGGCAGTTCTTC. Protein sequence: CASSLQLSASGGPLGQFF. Complete variable domain (other parts from reference TRBV7-8 and TRBJ2-1): GAGVSQSPRYKVAKRGQDVALRCDPISGHVSLFWYQQALGQGPEFLTYFQNEAQLDKSGLPSDRFFAERPEGSVSTLKIQRTQQEDSAVYLCASSLQLSASGGPLGQFFGPGTRLTVL.

The chain recombines TRBV6-5 with TRBJ1-1, with 7 bases that match TRBD1. Germline V gene data show CDR1 as MNHEY and CDR2 as SVGAGI. The CDR3 totals 14 residues. DNA of the CDR3: TGTTTATCGAGGGGGCAGTCCGCGGACACTGAAGCTTTCTTT. Translated: CLSRGQSADTEAFF.

The V and J genes are TRBV29-1 and TRBJ2-7, with TRBD1 identical over 8 bases. There are 14 residues in the CDR3. Looked up from germline, CDR1 is SQVTM and CDR2 is ANQGSEA. V trimming: 4 bases; J trimming: 4 bases; junction bases outside the gene matches: 9. CDR3 coding DNA: TGCAGCGTTGGGGGGATGACAGGGGATTACGAGCAGTACTTC. Translating it yields CSVGGMTGDYEQYF.

The chain employs TRBV4-2 and TRBJ2-3; D unresolved. Trimming took off 0 bases at V and 0 bases at J, with 7 bases between the two ends. CDR1 LGHNA and CDR2 YNFKEQ come from the germline V gene. The CDR3 is 15 amino acids. CDR3 nucleotide sequence: TGTGCCAGCAGCCAAGAGCGGCGCAGCACAGATACGCAGTATTTT. Its translation: CASSQERRSTDTQYF.

V and J are TRBV5-1 and TRBJ1-4; D may be TRBD1 (6 bases). Germline CDR1 SGHRS, CDR2 YFSETQ. The CDR3 loop spans 16 amino acids. Between the trimmed V and J ends, which lost 4 bases and 4 bases, there was a span of 17 bases. The CDR3 DNA is TGCGCCAGCAGCCACCTACAGGGACAAAATAATGAAAAACTGTTTTTT. Its translation is CASSHLQGQNNEKLFF.

The chain has TRBV11-1 and TRBJ1-1; no firm D call. Trimming left V 6 bases short and J 1 base short, with 9 bases between. Per germline, CDR1 SGHAT and CDR2 FQDESV (reference sequence). CDR3 size: 13 residues. In nucleotides, the CDR3 is TGTGCCAGCAGTGGGGAGAGGAACACTGAAGCTTTCTTT. Translating gives CASSGERNTEAFF.

The chain employs TRBV4-1 and TRBJ1-2, with D maybe TRBD1 (6 bases). V shed 2 bases and J shed 4 bases, with 11 bases lying between them. Germline CDR1 and CDR2: MGHRA and YSYEKL. This CDR3 contains 14 residues. The CDR3 loop reads CASSQNREGYGYTF. The CDR3 bases are TGCGCCAGCAGCCAAAACAGGGAGGGCTATGGCTACACCTTC.

V usage is TRBV13 and J usage is TRBJ2-2; TRBD1 might be the D (6 bases). Germline V gives CDR1 PRHDT, CDR2 FYEKMQ (reference sequence). Trimming stripped 1 base from V and 0 bases from J, with 15 bases between. This CDR3 spans 18 amino acids. CDR3 residues: CASSLADWTAANTGELFF. The CDR3 DNA follows: TGTGCCAGCAGCTTAGCCGATTGGACAGCCGCGAACACCGGGGAGCTGTTTTTT.